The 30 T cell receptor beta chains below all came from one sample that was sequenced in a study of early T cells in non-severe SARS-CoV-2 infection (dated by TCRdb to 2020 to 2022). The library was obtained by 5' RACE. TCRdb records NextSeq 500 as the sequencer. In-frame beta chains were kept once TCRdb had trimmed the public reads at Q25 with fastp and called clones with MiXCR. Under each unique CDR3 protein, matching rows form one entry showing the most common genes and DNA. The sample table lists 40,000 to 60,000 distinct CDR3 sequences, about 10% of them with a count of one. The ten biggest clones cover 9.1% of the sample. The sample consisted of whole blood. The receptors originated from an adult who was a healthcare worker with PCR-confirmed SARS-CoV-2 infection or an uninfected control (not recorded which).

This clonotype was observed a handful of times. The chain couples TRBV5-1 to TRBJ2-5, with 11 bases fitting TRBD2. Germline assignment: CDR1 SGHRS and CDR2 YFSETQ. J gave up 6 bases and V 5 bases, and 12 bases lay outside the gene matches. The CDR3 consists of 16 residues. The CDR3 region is CASRGLLAGVEKTQYF. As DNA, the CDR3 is TGCGCCAGCAGGGGCCTACTAGCGGGAGTGGAAAAGACCCAGTACTTC.

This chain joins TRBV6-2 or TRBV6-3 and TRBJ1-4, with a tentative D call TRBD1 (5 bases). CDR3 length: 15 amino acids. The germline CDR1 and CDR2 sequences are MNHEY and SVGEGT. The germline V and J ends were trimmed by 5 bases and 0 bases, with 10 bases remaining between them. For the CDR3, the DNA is TGTGCCAGCAGTCTGGGGCCTACAACTAATGAAAAACTGTTTTTT. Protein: CASSLGPTTNEKLFF.

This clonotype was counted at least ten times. CDR3 DNA: TGTGCCAGCAGCCAAAGTGCCGGGTCCGTTTTCGGCTACGAGCAGTACTTC. Residues: CASSQSAGSVFGYEQYF. The chain couples TRBV3-1 to TRBJ2-7; D is unresolved. Trimming shortened V by 2 bases and J by 3 bases, and 20 bases separated the two germline ends. The CDR3 contains 17 residues. Per the germline V gene, CDR1 is LGHDT and CDR2 is YNNKEL (reference sequence).

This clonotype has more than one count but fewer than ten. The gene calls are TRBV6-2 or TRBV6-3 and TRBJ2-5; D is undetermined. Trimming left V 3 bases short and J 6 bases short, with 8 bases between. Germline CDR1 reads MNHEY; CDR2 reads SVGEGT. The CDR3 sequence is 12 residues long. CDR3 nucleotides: TGTGCCAGCAGTTATTCCTTACAGACCCAGTACTTC. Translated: CASSYSLQTQYF.

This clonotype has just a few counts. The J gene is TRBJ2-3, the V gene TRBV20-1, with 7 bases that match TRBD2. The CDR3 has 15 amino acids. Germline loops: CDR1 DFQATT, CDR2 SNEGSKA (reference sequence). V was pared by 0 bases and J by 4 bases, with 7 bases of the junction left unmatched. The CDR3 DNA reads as TGCAGTGCTAGAGATCTTGTAGGGAGGGCAGATACGCAGTATTTT. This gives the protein CSARDLVGRADTQYF.

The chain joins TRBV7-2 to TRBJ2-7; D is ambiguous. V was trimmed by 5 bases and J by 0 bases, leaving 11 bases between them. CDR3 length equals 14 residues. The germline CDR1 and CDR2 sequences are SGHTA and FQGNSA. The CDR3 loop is CASSAPPGSYEQYF. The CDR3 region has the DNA TGTGCCAGCAGCGCCCCCCCAGGCTCCTACGAGCAGTACTTC.

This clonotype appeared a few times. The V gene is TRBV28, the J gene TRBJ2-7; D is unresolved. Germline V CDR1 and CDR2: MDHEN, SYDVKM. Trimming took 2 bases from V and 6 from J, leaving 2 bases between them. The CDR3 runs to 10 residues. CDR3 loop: CASSLSEQYF. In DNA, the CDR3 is TGTGCCAGCAGTTTAAGCGAGCAGTACTTC.

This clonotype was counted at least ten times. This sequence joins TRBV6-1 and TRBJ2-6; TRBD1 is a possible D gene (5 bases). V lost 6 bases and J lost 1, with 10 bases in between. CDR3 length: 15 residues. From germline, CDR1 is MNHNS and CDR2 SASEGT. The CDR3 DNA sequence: TGTGCCAGCAGACCCCAGGGTTCTGGGGCCAACGTCCTGACTTTC. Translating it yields CASRPQGSGANVLTF.

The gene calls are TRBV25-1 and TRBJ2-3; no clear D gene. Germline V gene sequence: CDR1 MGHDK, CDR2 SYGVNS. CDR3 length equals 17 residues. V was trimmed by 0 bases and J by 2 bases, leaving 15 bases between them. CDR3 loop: CASSEYSTDSPTDTQYF. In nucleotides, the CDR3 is TGTGCCAGCAGTGAATATTCTACAGACTCTCCCACAGATACGCAGTATTTT.

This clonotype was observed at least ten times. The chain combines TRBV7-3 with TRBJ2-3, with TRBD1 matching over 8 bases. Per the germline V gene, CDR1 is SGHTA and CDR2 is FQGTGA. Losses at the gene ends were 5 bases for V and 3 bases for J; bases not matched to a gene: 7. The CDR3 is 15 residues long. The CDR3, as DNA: TGTGCCAGCAGCCAACAGGGGGTTAGAACAGATACGCAGTATTTT. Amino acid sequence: CASSQQGVRTDTQYF.

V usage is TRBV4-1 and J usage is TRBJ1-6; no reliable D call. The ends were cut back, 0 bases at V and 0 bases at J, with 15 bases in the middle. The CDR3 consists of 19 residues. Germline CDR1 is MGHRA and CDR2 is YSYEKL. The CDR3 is CASSQEAGLILSYNSPLHF. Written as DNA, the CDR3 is TGCGCCAGCAGCCAAGAGGCTGGTCTGATTCTCTCCTATAATTCACCCCTCCACTTT.

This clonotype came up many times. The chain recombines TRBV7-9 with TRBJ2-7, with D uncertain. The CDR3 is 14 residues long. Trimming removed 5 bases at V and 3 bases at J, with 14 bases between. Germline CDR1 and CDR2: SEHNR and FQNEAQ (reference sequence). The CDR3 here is CASSGRDMIYEQYF. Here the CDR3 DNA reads TGTGCCAGCAGCGGTCGAGACATGATCTACGAGCAGTACTTC.

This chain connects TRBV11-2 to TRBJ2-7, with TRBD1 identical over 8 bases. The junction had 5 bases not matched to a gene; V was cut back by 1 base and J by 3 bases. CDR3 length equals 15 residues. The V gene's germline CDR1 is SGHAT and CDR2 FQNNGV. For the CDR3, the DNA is TGTGCCAGCAGCTTAGTGCCAGGGGGCATCTACGAGCAGTACTTC. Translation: CASSLVPGGIYEQYF.

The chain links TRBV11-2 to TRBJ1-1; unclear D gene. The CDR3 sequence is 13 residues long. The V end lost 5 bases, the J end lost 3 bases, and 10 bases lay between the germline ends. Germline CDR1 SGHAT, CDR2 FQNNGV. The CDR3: CASSPSSYTEAFF. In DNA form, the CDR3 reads TGTGCCAGCAGCCCTTCCAGCTACACTGAAGCTTTCTTT.

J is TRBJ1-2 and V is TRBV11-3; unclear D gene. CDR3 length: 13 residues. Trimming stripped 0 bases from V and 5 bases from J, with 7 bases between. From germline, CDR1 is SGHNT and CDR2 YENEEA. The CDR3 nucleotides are TGTGCCAGCAGCTTAGAAGGTTTATATGGCTACACCTTC. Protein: CASSLEGLYGYTF.

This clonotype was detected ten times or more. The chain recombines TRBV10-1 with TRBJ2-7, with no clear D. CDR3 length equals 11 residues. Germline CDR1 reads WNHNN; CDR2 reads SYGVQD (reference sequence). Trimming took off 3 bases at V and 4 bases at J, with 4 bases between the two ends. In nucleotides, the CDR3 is TGCGCCAGCAGTGACGGGTACGAGCAGTACTTC. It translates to CASSDGYEQYF.

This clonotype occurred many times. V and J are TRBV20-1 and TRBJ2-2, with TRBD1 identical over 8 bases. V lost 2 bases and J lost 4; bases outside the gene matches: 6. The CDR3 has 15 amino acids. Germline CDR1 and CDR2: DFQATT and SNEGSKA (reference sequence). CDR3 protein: CSARPSGGGTGELFF. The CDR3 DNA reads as TGCAGTGCTAGACCTTCAGGGGGCGGCACCGGGGAGCTGTTTTTT.

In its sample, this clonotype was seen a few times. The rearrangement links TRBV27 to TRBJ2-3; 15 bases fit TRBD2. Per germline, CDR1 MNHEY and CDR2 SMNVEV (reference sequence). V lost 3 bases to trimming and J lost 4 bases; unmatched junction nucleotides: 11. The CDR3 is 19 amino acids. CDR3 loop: CASSFLQGLAGGGADTQYF. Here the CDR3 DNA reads TGTGCCAGCAGTTTTCTCCAGGGACTAGCGGGAGGAGGGGCAGATACGCAGTATTTT.

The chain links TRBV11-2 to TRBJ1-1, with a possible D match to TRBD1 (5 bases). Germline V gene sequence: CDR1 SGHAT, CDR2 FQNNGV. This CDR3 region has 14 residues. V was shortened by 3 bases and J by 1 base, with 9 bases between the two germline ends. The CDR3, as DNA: TGTGCCAGCAGCTTGAGGGGACCGAACACTGAAGCTTTCTTT. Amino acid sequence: CASSLRGPNTEAFF. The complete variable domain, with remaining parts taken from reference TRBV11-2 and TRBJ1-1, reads EAGVAQSPRYKIIEKRQSVAFWCNPISGHATLYWYQQILGQGPKLLIQFQNNGVVDDSQLPKDRFSAERLKGVDSTLKIQPAKLEDSAVYLCASSLRGPNTEAFFGQGTRLTVV.

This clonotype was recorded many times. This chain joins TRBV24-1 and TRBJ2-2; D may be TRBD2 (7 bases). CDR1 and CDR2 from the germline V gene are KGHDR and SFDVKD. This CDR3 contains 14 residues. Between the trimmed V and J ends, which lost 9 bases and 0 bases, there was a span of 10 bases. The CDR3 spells CATQGRANTGELFF. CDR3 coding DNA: TGTGCCACCCAGGGGAGGGCGAACACCGGGGAGCTGTTTTTT.

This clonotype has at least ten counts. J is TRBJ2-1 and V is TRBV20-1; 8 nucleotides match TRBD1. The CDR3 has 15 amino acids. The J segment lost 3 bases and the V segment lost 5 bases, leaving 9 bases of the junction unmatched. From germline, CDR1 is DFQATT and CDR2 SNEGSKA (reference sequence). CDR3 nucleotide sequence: TGCAGTGCTGGGACAGGAATTTTAGACTACAATGAGCAGTTCTTC. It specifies CSAGTGILDYNEQFF.

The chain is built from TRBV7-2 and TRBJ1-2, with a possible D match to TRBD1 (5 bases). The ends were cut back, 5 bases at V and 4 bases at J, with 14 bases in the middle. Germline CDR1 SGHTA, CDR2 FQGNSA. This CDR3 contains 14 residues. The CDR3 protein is CASSPTAGTYGYTF. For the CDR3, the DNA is TGTGCCAGCAGCCCAACTGCAGGGACCTATGGCTACACCTTC.

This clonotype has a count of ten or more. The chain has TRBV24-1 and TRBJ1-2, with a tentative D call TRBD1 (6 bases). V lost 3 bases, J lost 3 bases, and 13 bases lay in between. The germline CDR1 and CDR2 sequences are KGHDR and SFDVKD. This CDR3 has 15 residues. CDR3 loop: CATSDPTEGDYGYTF. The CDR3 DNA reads TGTGCCACCAGTGATCCGACGGAGGGGGACTATGGCTACACCTTC.

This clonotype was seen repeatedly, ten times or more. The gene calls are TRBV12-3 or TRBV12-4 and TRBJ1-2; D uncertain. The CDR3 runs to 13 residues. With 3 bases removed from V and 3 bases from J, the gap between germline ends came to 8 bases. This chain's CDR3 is CASSLQLYYGYTF. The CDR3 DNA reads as TGTGCCAGCAGTTTGCAGCTCTACTATGGCTACACCTTC.

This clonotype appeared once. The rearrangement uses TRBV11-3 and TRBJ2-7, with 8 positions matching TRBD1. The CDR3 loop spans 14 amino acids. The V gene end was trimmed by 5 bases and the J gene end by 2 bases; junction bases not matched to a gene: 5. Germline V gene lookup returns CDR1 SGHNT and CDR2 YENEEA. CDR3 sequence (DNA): TGTGCCAGCAGCCGCAGGGGGCGTCCCTACGAGCAGTACTTC. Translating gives CASSRRGRPYEQYF.

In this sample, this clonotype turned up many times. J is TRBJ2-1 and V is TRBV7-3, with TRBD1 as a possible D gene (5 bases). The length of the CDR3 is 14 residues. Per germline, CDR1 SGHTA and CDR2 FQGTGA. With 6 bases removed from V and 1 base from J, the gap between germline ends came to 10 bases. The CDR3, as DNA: TGTGCCAGCAGTCCGGACATTTCCTACAATGAGCAGTTCTTC. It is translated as CASSPDISYNEQFF.

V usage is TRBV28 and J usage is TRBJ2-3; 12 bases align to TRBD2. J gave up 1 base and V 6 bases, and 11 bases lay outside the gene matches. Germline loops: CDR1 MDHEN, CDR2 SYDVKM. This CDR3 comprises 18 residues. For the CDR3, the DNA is TGTGCCAGCAGCTCGGCTAGCGGGGGGGCTATTGGCACAGATACGCAGTATTTT. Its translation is CASSSASGGAIGTDTQYF.

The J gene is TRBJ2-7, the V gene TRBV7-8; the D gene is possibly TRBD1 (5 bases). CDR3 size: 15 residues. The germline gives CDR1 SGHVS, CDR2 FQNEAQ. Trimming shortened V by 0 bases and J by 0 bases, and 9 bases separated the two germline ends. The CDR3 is CASSLANQGSYEQYF. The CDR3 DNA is TGTGCCAGCAGCTTAGCGAACCAGGGCTCCTACGAGCAGTACTTC.

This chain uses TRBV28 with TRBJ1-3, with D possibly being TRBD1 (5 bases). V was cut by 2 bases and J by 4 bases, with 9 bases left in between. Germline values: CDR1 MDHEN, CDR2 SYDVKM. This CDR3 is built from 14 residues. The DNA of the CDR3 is TGTGCCAGCAGTTTAGGACATATCGGAAACACCATATATTTT. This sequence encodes CASSLGHIGNTIYF.

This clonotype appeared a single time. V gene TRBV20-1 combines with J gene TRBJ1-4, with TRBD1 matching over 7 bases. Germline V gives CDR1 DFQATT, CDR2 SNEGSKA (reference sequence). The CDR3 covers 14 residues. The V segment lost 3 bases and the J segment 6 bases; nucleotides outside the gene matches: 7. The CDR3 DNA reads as TGCAGTGCTAGGCCCGGGACAGTGTATGAAAAACTGTTTTTT. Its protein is CSARPGTVYEKLFF.